Below, one T cell receptor beta chain is given with its context. One blood sample of about 2.5 ml was taken from each donor. The record originates from a study of monozygotic twins with inflammatory bowel disease. The UMIs carried a 6-nucleotide sample barcode, and they were added by template switching. TCRdb reprocessed the 5' RACE reads; each CDR3 protein has one entry and no DNA is given. The sample has 120,000 to 150,000 distinct CDR3 sequences. The CDR3 covers 14 residues. Germline CDR1 is SGHTA and CDR2 is FQGNSA. The sample taken for sequencing was blood. The clonotype comes from a human donor with ulcerative colitis or Crohn's disease, or a healthy co-twin of an affected twin (not recorded which). The J gene is TRBJ2-7, the V gene TRBV7-2; TCRdb's D call, TRBD2, is unchecked because there is no DNA. This CDR3 is CASSLGSLLREQYF.